This TCR beta chain was retrieved from a study of CD8+CD57+ T cells in acquired aplastic anemia. About the study: Across the sorted CD4+ and CD8+ cells, DNA amounts averaged roughly 3 ug. General study results and limits: Patient and control CD8+ Simpson's diversity was not significantly different.

Genomic DNA constituted the template upon which TCR beta VDJ and CDR3 profiling was performed. Each CDR3 protein is one row after TCRdb ran MiXCR on the reads. The sample has under 200,000 distinct CDR3 sequences; roughly 50% are singletons. This CDR3 is built from 15 residues. The V gene's germline CDR1 is SGHAT and CDR2 FQDESV (reference sequence). V trimming: 6 bases; J trimming: 6 bases; junction bases outside the gene matches: 6. The authors sequenced patients whose flow cytometry had shown CD8+CD57+ cell expansion. Patient blood was sampled before any therapy had been received. In the case of this clonotype: Its target is unknown.

The sample comprised sorted CD4+, CD8+, or CD8+CD57+ T cells (not recorded which) from PBMCs. The rearrangement joins TRBV11-1 to TRBJ2-3; 13 nucleotides agree with TRBD2. The TCR originated in a human donor with aplastic anemia. The DNA for the CDR3 is TGTGCCAGCAGTGCTGGACTAGCGGGAGTTGATACGCAGTATTTT. It yields the protein CASSAGLAGVDTQYF.